The 21 T cell receptor beta chains below were found in one sample sequenced in a study of blood T cell repertoires in COVID-19. Sequencing was performed with immunoSEQ multiplex PCR; in TCRdb, only in-frame clones are kept and a portion is missing. Of about 480,000 clones in the sample, approximately 89% are singletons; the top ten hold about 12%. Sequencing input: peripheral blood. Receptor source: a woman in her forties or fifties with COVID-19, enrolled during active disease.

The chain is built from TRBV3-1 (or the pseudogene TRBV3-2) and TRBJ1-3; D remains ambiguous. Trimming pared 1 base from V and 0 bases from J, leaving 10 bases between. Germline lookup yields CDR1 LGHDT and CDR2 YNNKEL (reference sequence). This CDR3 is built from 16 residues. The CDR3 loop is CASSQGHGYSGNTIYF. CDR3 in DNA: TGTGCCAGCAGCCAAGGGCACGGGTACTCTGGAAACACCATATATTTT.

The gene calls are TRBV11-2 and TRBJ2-7; 7 nucleotides align to TRBD1. Trimming took 3 bases from V and 5 from J; bases not matched to a gene: 7. The V gene's germline CDR1 is SGHAT and CDR2 FQNNGV. The CDR3 is made up of 14 amino acids. The CDR3 protein is CASSLTTGWDEQYF. Written as DNA, the CDR3 is TGTGCCAGCAGCTTGACGACAGGGTGGGACGAGCAGTACTTC.

This clone turned up a few times. The CDR3 DNA sequence: TGTGCCAGCAGTTCCATACTAGACCACGAGCAGTACTTC. It specifies CASSSILDHEQYF. The chain is built from TRBV6-2 or TRBV6-3 and TRBJ2-7; weak D call: TRBD2 (5 bases). CDR3 length: 13 amino acids. From germline, CDR1 is MNHEY and CDR2 SVGEGT. Trimming removed 4 bases from V and 5 bases from J, with 12 bases in between.

This sequence joins TRBV30 and TRBJ2-7; 8 bases match TRBD2. The junction had 4 bases not matched to a gene; V was cut back by 3 bases and J by 0 bases. The V gene's germline CDR1 is GTSNPN and CDR2 SVGIG (reference sequence). CDR3 size: 14 residues. The CDR3 DNA reads as TGTGCCTGGAGAATAGCGGGGAGCTCCTACGAGCAGTACTTC. The encoded protein is CAWRIAGSSYEQYF.

The rearrangement uses TRBV27 and TRBJ2-7, with TRBD1 matching over 7 bases. Germline V CDR1 and CDR2: MNHEY, SMNVEV (reference sequence). V was clipped by 6 bases and J by 5 bases; unmatched bases: 10. The CDR3 is made up of 14 amino acids. CDR3 DNA: TGTGCCAGCAGGAGAACAGGGGAAGGTCACGAGCAGTACTTC. Translating gives CASRRTGEGHEQYF.

The chain links TRBV3-1 (or the pseudogene TRBV3-2) to TRBJ2-3; possible D gene TRBD1, 6 bases. Germline-derived CDR1 and CDR2 are LGHDT and YNNKEL (reference sequence). The CDR3 length is 15 residues. The V gene lost 1 base and the J gene lost 7 bases, with 15 bases spanning the gap. In DNA form, the CDR3 reads TGTGCCAGCAGCCAAGTGGGGGTAGGGGGAAATACGCAGTATTTT. Translation gives CASSQVGVGGNTQYF.

The CDR3 protein is CSAPRGLGYTF. The CDR3 region has the DNA TGCAGCGCTCCTCGGGGTTTGGGCTACACCTTC. The chain joins TRBV29-1 to TRBJ1-2; no reliable D call. The V gene lost 7 bases and the J gene lost 8 bases, with 14 bases spanning the gap. This CDR3 is built from 11 residues. Germline loops: CDR1 SQVTM, CDR2 ANQGSEA.

The chain joins TRBV5-1 to TRBJ2-2, with TRBD2 as a possible D gene (5 bases). V lost 0 bases, J lost 3 bases, and 9 bases lay in between. Per the germline V gene, CDR1 is SGHRS and CDR2 is YFSETQ. The CDR3 has 15 residues. The CDR3 DNA reads as TGCGCCAGCAGCTTGGAAGGAGGCGACACCGGGGAGCTGTTTTTT. Protein: CASSLEGGDTGELFF.

This clone showed up just once. This chain uses TRBV4-1 with TRBJ2-3; 8 bases align to TRBD2. CDR3 length: 17 amino acids. Germline V gene lookup returns CDR1 MGHRA and CDR2 YSYEKL. With 0 bases clipped from V and 7 bases from J, the junction kept 12 bases outside the gene matches. CDR3 nucleotides: TGCGCCAGCAGCCAAGATTTACGACGGGGGGGCCTGAATACGCAGTATTTT. It yields the protein CASSQDLRRGGLNTQYF.

This chain links TRBV5-1 with TRBJ2-7; 9 nucleotides align to TRBD1. The CDR3 extends over 15 amino acids. Losses at the gene ends were 3 bases for V and 6 bases for J; bases not matched to a gene: 10. CDR1 is SGHRS, CDR2 YFSETQ, per germline. This CDR3 is CASSYSGTGSSEQYF. DNA for the CDR3: TGCGCCAGCAGCTACTCCGGGACAGGGTCAAGCGAGCAGTACTTC.

V usage is TRBV7-3 and J usage is TRBJ2-2, with D tentatively TRBD2 (5 bases). V lost 0 bases and J 6 bases, leaving 8 bases between the germline ends. Germline assignment: CDR1 SGHTA and CDR2 FQGTGA. This CDR3 has 14 residues. For the CDR3, the DNA is TGTGCCAGCAGCTTAACGTTCGGGGCCGGGGAGCTGTTTTTT. Amino acids: CASSLTFGAGELFF.

The chain recombines TRBV6-4 with TRBJ2-1, with D possibly TRBD2 on 6 matching bases. CDR1 and CDR2 (germline): MRHNA, SNTAGT. The V end was cut by 0 bases, the J end by 10 bases, with 10 bases between. The CDR3 extends over 13 amino acids. CDR3 nucleotide sequence: TGTGCCAGCAGTGACTCACTGGGGAGGGAGCAGTTCTTC. Residues: CASSDSLGREQFF.

The chain uses TRBV11-2 and TRBJ1-5; the match to TRBD1 covers 8 bases. V was pared by 5 bases and J by 3 bases, with 9 bases of the junction left unmatched. The CDR3 is 16 residues long. Germline CDR1 and CDR2: SGHAT and FQNNGV. In DNA form, the CDR3 reads TGTGCCAGCAGCCTTATGGGGACAGGCCCCAATCAGCCCCAGCATTTT. It codes for CASSLMGTGPNQPQHF.

The V and J genes are TRBV5-4 and TRBJ1-1; 8 bases are shared with TRBD1. CDR1 is SGHNT, CDR2 YYREEE, per germline (reference sequence). After removal of 3 bases from V and 8 bases from J, the junction contained 9 bases not matched to a gene. The CDR3 is 14 amino acids. The CDR3 DNA is TGTGCCAGCAGCTACGGACAGGGATGGTCCGAAGCTTTCTTT. Its protein product is CASSYGQGWSEAFF. The whole variable domain, remainder taken from reference TRBV5-4 and TRBJ1-1, is ETGVTQSPTHLIKTRGQQVTLRCSSQSGHNTVSWYQQALGQGPQFIFQYYREEENGRGNFPPRFSGLQFPNYSSELNVNALELDDSALYLCASSYGQGWSEAFFGQGTRLTVV.

J is TRBJ1-2 and V is TRBV9, with 7 bases lining up with TRBD1. V was pared by 3 bases and J by 4 bases, with 12 bases of the junction left unmatched. Germline CDR1 SGDLS, CDR2 YYNGEE. The CDR3 has 16 amino acids. CDR3 coding DNA: TGTGCCAGCAGCGGGCGTGAGGGGGCGCCGGGCTATGGCTACACCTTC. Translation gives CASSGREGAPGYGYTF.

The rearrangement uses TRBV9 and TRBJ2-1; D is possibly TRBD2 (7 bases). CDR1 and CDR2 (germline): SGDLS, YYNGEE. Deletions cut 0 bases from V and 7 bases from J, with 14 bases between. This CDR3 comprises 15 residues. The CDR3 is CASSVGVGGRNEQFF. The CDR3 DNA follows: TGTGCCAGCAGCGTAGGTGTGGGGGGGCGAAATGAGCAGTTCTTC. Full variable domain (missing parts from reference TRBV9 and TRBJ2-1): DSGVTQTPKHLITATGQRVTLRCSPRSGDLSVYWYQQSLDQGLQFLIQYYNGEERAKGNILERFSAQQFPDLHSELNLSSLELGDSALYFCASSVGVGGRNEQFFGPGTRLTVL.

This rearrangement joins TRBV3-1 (or the pseudogene TRBV3-2) to TRBJ1-1, with 8 bases aligning to TRBD1. Germline V gives CDR1 LGHDT, CDR2 YNNKEL (reference sequence). Unmatched junction bases numbered 8, after V lost 4 bases and J lost 4 bases. The CDR3 has 15 amino acids. Here the CDR3 DNA reads TGTGCCAGCAGCCCAGACCAGGGGGCCGTCACTGAAGCTTTCTTT. Translating it yields CASSPDQGAVTEAFF.

Of note for this clone: This CDR3 is also generated by other DNA sequences in the sample. The J gene is TRBJ1-1, the V gene TRBV19, with a weak D call TRBD1 (5 bases). The CDR3 runs 13 residues. Germline V gene sequence: CDR1 LNHDA, CDR2 SQIVND (reference sequence). V was trimmed by 6 bases and J by 0 bases, leaving 8 bases between them. CDR3 nucleotide sequence: TGTGCCAGTAGCTCACAGGTGAACACTGAAGCTTTCTTT. Encoded protein: CASSSQVNTEAFF.

This sequence joins TRBV6-5 and TRBJ2-1; the D gene is possibly TRBD2 (6 bases). The V gene lost 7 bases and the J gene lost 8 bases, with 21 bases spanning the gap. Germline values: CDR1 MNHEY, CDR2 SVGAGI. The CDR3 spans 15 residues. The CDR3: CASKRGGSKRDEQFF. The CDR3 DNA reads as TGTGCCAGCAAAAGGGGCGGCTCCAAGCGGGATGAGCAGTTCTTC.

This clone occurred once. The chain employs TRBV27 and TRBJ1-6; 7 nucleotides align to TRBD1. Germline CDR1 and CDR2: MNHEY and SMNVEV (reference sequence). V gave up 2 bases and J gave up 4 bases; unmatched junction bases: 5. The CDR3 length is 16 residues. CDR3 nucleotide sequence: TGTGCCAGCAGTTTAAAAGGGACAGTTTATAATTCACCCCTCCACTTT. It yields the protein CASSLKGTVYNSPLHF.

The chain couples TRBV5-1 to TRBJ1-6, with no clear D. Germline V gene sequence: CDR1 SGHRS, CDR2 YFSETQ. The V end lost 0 bases, the J end lost 4 bases, and 11 bases lay between the germline ends. There are 16 residues in the CDR3. In DNA, the CDR3 is TGCGCCAGCAGCTTGGAGGGAGGGTCGTATAATTCACCCCTCCACTTT. This translates into CASSLEGGSYNSPLHF.